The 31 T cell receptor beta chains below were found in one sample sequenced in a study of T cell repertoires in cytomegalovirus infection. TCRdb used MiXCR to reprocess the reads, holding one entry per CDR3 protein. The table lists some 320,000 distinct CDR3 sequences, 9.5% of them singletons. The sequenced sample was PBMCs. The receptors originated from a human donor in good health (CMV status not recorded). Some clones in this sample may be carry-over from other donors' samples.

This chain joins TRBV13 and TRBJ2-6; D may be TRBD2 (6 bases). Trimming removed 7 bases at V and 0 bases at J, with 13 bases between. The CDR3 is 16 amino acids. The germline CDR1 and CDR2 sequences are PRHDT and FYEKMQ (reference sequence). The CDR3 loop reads CASTNWGDSGANVLTF. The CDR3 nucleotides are TGTGCCAGCACCAATTGGGGGGACTCTGGGGCCAACGTCCTGACTTTC.

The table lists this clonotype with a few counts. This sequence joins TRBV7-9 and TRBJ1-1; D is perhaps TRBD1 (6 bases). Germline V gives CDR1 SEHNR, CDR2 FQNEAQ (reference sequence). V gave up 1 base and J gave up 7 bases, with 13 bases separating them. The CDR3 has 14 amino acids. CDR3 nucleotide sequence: TGTGCCAGCAGCTTAGTAGGAAGGGGGATTGAAGCTTTCTTT. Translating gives CASSLVGRGIEAFF. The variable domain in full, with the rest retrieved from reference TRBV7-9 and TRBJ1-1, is DTGVSQNPRHKITKRGQNVTFRCDPISEHNRLYWYRQTLGQGPEFLTYFQNEAQLEKSRLLSDRFSAERPKGSFSTLEIQRTEQGDSAMYLCASSLVGRGIEAFFGQGTRLTVV.

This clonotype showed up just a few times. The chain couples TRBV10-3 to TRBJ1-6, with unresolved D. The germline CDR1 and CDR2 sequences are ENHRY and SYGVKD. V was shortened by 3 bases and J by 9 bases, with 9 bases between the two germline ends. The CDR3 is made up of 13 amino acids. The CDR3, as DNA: TGTGCCATCAGTGATCTGGGAGGTTCACCCCTCCACTTT. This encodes CAISDLGGSPLHF.

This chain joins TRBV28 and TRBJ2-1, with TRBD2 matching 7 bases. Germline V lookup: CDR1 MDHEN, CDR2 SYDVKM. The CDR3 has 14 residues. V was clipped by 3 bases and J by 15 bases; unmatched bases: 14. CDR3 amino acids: CASSLTFSGVFPFF. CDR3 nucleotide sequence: TGTGCCAGCAGTTTGACCTTCAGCGGGGTTTTTCCGTTCTTC.

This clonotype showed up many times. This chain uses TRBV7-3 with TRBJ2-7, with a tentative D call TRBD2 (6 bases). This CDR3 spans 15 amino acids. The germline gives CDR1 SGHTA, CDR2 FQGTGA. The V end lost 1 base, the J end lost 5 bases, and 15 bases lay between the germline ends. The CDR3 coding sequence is TGTGCCAGCAGCTTAAACGGGGGAGCTTCCCACGAGCAGTACTTC. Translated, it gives CASSLNGGASHEQYF.

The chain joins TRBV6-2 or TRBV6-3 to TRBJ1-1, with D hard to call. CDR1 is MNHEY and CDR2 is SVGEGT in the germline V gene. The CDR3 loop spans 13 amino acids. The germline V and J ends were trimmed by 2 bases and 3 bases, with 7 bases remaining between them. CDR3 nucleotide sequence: TGTGCCAGCAGTTACGTCGGGTACACTGAAGCTTTCTTT. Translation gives CASSYVGYTEAFF.

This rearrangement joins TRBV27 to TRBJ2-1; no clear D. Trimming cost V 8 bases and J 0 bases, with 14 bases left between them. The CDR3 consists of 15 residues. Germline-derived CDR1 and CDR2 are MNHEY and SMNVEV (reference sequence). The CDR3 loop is CASGWSLSSYNEQFF. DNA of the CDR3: TGTGCCAGCGGTTGGTCCCTGAGCTCCTACAATGAGCAGTTCTTC.

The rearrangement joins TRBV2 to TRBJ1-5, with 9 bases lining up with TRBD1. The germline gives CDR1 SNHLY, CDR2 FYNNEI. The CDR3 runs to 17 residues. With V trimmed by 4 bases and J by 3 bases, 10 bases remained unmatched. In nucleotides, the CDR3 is TGTGCCAGCAGTGTTCCCACCGGGACAGGGCACAATCAGCCCCAGCATTTT. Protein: CASSVPTGTGHNQPQHF.

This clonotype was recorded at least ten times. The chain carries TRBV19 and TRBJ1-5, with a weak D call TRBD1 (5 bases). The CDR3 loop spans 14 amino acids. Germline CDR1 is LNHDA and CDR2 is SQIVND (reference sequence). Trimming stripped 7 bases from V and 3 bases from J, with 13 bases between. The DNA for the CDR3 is TGTGCCAGTACCACAGGACCGATCAATCAGCCCCAGCATTTT. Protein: CASTTGPINQPQHF.

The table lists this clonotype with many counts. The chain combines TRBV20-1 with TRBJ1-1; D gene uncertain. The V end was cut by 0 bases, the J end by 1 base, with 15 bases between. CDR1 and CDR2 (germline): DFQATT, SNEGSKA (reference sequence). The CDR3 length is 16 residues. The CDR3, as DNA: TGCAGTGCTAGAGATGGGAGGGTGCAGACGAACACTGAAGCTTTCTTT. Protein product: CSARDGRVQTNTEAFF.

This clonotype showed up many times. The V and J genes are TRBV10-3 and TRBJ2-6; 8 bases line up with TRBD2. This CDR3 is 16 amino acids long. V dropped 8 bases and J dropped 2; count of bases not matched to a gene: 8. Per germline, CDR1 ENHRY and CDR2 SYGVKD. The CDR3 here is CAISGGALTGANVLTF. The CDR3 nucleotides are TGTGCCATCTCCGGGGGGGCCCTAACTGGGGCCAACGTCCTGACTTTC.

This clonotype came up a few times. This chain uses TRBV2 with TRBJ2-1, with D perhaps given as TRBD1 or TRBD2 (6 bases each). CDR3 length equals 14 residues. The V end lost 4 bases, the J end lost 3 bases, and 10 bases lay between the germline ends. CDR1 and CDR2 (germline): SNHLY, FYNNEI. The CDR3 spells CASSVGGGYNEQFF. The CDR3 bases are TGTGCCAGCAGTGTCGGAGGGGGCTACAATGAGCAGTTCTTC.

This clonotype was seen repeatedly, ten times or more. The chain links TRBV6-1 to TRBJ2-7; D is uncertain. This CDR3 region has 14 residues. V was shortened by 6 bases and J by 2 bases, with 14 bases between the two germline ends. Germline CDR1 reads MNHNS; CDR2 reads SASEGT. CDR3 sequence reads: CASSFAGPPYEQYF. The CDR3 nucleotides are TGTGCCAGCAGCTTTGCCGGACCTCCCTACGAGCAGTACTTC.

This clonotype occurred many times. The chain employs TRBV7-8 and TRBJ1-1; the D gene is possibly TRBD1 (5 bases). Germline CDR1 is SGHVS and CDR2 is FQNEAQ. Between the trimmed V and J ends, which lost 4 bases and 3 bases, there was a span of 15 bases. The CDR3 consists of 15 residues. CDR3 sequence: CASSSDLRGDTEAFF. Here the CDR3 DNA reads TGTGCCAGCAGCTCCGACCTACGGGGGGACACTGAAGCTTTCTTT.

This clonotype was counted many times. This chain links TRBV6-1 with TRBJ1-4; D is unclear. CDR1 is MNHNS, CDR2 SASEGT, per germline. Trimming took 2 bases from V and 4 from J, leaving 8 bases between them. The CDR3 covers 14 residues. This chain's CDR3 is CASSEPDHNEKLFF. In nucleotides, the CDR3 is TGTGCCAGCAGTGAACCTGACCATAATGAAAAACTGTTTTTT.

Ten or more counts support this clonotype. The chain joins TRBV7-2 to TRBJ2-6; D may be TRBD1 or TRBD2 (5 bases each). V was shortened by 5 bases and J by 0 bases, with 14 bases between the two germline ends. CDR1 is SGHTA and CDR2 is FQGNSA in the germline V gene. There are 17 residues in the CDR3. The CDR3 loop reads CASSGGLLLSGANVLTF. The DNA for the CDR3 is TGTGCCAGCAGCGGGGGTCTTCTTCTCTCTGGGGCCAACGTCCTGACTTTC.

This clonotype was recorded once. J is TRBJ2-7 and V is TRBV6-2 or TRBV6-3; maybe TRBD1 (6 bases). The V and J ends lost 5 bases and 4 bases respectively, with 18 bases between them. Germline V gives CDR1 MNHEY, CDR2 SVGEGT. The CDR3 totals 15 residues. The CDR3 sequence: CASSRRDNSFYEQYF. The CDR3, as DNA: TGTGCCAGCAGTCGTCGGGACAACTCCTTTTACGAGCAGTACTTC.

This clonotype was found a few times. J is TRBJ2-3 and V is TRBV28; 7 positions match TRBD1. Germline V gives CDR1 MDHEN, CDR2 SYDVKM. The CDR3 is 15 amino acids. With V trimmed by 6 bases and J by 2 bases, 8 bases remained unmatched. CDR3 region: CASSSTGTVTDTQYF. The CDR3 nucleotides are TGTGCCAGCAGCTCCACCGGGACAGTCACAGATACGCAGTATTTT.

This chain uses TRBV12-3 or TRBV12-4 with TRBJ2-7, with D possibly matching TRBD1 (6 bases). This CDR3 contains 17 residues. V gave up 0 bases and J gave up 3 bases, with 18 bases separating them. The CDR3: CASSLALRFQGNYEQYF. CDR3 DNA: TGTGCCAGCAGTTTAGCGCTGAGGTTTCAGGGGAACTACGAGCAGTACTTC.

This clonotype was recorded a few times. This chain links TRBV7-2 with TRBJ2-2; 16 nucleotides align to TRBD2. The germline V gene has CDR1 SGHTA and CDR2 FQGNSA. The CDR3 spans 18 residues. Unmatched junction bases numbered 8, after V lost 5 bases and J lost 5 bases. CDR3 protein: CASSPPGLAGGRTGELFF. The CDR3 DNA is TGTGCCAGCAGCCCCCCGGGACTAGCGGGGGGGCGGACCGGGGAGCTGTTTTTT.

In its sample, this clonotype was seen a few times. In nucleotides, the CDR3 is TGTGCCAGCAGCGTCGCCGGGACTAGCCAAGAGACCCAGTACTTC. Protein product: CASSVAGTSQETQYF. V is TRBV5-4 and J is TRBJ2-5, with 8 bases fitting TRBD2. J lost 1 base, V lost 4 bases, and 6 bases had no gene match. Germline CDR1 SGHNT, CDR2 YYREEE (reference sequence). This CDR3 region has 15 residues.

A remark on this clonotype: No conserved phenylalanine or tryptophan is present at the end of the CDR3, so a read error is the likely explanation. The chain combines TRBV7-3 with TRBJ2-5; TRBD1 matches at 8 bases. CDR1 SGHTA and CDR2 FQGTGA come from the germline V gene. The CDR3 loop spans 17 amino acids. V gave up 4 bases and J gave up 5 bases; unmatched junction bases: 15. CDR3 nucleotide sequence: TGTGCCAGCAGCTCATTCCGAACAGGGGGAGGTGACGAGACCCAGTACTTA. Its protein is CASSSFRTGGGDETQYL.

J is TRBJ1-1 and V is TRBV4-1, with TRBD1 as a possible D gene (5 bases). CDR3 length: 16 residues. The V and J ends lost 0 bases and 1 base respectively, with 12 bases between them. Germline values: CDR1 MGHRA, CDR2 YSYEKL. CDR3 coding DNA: TGCGCCAGCAGCCAAGATCAATTCGGGGGGAACACTGAAGCTTTCTTT. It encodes CASSQDQFGGNTEAFF.

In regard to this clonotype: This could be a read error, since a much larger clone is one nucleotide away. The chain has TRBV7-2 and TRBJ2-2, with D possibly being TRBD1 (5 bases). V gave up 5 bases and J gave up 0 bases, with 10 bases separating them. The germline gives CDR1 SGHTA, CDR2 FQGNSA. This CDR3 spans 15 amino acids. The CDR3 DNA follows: TGTGCCAGCAGCCACATGGGGCCGAACACCGGGGAGCTGTTTTTT. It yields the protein CASSHMGPNTGELFF.

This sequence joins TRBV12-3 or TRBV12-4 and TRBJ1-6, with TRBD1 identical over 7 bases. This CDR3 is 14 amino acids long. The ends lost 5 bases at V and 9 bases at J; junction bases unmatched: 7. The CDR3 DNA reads TGTGCCAGCAGTGTGGGGACAGCTTGTTCACCCCTCCACTTT. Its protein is CASSVGTACSPLHF.

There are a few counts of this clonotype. CDR3 coding DNA: TGTGCCAGCAGTCGACGGGGGGCCTCGTACACCGGGGAGCTGTTTTTT. This sequence encodes CASSRRGASYTGELFF. The genes are TRBV12-3 or TRBV12-4 and TRBJ2-2; D is perhaps TRBD2 (7 bases). V lost 5 bases, J lost 3 bases, and 16 bases lay in between. The CDR3 is 16 amino acids.

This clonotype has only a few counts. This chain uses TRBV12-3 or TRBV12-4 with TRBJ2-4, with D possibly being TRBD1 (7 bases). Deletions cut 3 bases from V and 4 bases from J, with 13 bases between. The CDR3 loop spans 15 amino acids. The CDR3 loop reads CASSFRETGKNIQYF. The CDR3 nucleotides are TGTGCCAGCAGTTTCCGGGAGACAGGGAAAAACATTCAGTACTTC.

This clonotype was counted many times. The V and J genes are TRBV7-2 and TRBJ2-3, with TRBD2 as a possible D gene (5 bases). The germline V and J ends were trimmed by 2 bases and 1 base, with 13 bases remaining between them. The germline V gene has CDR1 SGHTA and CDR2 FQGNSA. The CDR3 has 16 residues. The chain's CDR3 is CASSLKSGIGTDTQYF. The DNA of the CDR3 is TGTGCCAGCAGCTTAAAATCGGGAATTGGCACAGATACGCAGTATTTT.

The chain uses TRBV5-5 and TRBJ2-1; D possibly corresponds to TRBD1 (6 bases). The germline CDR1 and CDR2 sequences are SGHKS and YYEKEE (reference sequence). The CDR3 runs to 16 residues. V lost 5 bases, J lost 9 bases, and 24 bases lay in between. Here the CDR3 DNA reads TGTGCCAGCAGATCAGGGCCGGCGGGTCTAGGGGGTGAGCAGTTCTTC. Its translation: CASRSGPAGLGGEQFF.

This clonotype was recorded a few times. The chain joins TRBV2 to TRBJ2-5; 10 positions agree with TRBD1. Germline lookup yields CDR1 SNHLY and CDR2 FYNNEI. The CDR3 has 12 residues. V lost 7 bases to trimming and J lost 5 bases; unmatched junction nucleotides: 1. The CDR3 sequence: CASMGQGETQYF. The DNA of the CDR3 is TGTGCCAGCATGGGACAGGGGGAGACCCAGTACTTC.

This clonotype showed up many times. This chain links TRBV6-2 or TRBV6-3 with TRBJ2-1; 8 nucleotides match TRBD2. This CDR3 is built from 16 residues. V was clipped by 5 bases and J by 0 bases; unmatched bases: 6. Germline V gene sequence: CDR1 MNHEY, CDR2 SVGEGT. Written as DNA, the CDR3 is TGTGCCAGCAGTGGGCCCAGCGGGAGCTCCTACAATGAGCAGTTCTTC. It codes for CASSGPSGSSYNEQFF.